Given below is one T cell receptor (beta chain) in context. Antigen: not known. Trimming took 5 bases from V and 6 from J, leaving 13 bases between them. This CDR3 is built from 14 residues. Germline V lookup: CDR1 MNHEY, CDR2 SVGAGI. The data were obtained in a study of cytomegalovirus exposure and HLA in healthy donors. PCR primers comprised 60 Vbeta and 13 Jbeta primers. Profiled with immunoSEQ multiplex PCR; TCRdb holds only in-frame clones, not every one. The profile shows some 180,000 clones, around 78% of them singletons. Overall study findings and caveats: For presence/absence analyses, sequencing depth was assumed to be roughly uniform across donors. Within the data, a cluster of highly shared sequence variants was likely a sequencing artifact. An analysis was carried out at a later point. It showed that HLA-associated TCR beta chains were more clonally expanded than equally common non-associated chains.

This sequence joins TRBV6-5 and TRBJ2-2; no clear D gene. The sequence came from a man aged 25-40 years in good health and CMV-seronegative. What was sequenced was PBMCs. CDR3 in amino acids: CASSVSVGSGELFF. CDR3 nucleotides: TGTGCCAGCAGTGTAAGCGTCGGATCCGGGGAGCTGTTTTTT.